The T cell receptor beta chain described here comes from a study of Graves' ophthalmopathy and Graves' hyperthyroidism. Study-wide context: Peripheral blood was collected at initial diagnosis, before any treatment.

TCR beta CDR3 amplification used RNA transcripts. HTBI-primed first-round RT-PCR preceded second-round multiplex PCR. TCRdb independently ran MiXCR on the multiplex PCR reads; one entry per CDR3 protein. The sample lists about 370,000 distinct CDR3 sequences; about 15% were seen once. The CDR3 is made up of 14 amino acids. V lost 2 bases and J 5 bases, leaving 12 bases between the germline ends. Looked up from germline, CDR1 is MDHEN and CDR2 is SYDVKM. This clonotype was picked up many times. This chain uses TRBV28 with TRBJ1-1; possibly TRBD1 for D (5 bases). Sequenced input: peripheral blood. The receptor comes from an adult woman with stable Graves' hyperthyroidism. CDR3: CASSLGGRGTEAFF. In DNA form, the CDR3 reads TGTGCCAGCAGTTTAGGGGGTCGGGGAACTGAAGCTTTCTTT.